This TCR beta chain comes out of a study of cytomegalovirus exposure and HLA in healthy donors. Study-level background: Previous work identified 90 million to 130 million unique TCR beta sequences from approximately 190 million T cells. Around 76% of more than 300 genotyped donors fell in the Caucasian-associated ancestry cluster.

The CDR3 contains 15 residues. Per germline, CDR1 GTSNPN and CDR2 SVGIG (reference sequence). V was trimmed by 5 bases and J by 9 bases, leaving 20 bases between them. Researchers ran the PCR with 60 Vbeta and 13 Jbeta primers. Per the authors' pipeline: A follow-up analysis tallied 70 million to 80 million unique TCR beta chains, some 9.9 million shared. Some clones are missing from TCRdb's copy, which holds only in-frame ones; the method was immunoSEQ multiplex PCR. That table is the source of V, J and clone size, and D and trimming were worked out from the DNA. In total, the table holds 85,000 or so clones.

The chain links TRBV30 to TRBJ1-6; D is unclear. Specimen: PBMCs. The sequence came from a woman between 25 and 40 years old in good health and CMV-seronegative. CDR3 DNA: TGTGCCTGGCTGGGAAACGGGGTCTCAGGTTCACCCCTCCACTTT. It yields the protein CAWLGNGVSGSPLHF.